This TCR beta chain came from a study of blood T cell repertoires in COVID-19. As for the study in general: Acute-phase and convalescent COVID-19 samples originated in the United States, Italy and Spain. T cells, B-cell-depleted T cells, or PBMCs supplied cDNA or gDNA.

Methods used by the authors: Nucleated cell number was recorded as an estimate derived from reference gene primer amplification. The protocol was immunoSEQ multiplex PCR, while the TCRdb copy is restricted to in-frame clones and leaves out a portion. The V and J calls and clone size are taken from that table; D and trimming were inferred from the DNA. This sample has several thousand clones, with about 86% found just once. CDR1 SEHNR and CDR2 FQNEAQ come from the germline V gene (reference sequence). The ends lost 4 bases at V and 3 bases at J; junction bases unmatched: 1. CDR3 length: 15 amino acids.

Sequenced input: peripheral blood. The clonotype originates from a human donor in a cohort sampled during active COVID-19. The genes are TRBV7-9 and TRBJ2-2, with 11 bases aligning to TRBD1. CDR3 loop: CASSWGQGDTGELFF. DNA for the CDR3: TGTGCCAGCAGCTGGGGACAGGGGGACACCGGGGAGCTGTTTTTT.